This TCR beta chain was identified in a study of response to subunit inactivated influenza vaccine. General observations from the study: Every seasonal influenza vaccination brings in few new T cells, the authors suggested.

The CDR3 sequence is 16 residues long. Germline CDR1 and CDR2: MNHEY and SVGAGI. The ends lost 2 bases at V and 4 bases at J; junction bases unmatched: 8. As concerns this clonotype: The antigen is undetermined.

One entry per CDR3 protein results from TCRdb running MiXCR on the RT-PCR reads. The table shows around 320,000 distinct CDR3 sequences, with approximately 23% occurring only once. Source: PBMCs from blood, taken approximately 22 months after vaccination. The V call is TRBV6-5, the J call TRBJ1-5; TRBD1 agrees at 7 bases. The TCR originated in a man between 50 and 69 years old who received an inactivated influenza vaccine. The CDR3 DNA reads TGTGCCAGCAGTTACCGTCGACAGGGTACGAATCAGCCCCAGCATTTT. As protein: CASSYRRQGTNQPQHF.